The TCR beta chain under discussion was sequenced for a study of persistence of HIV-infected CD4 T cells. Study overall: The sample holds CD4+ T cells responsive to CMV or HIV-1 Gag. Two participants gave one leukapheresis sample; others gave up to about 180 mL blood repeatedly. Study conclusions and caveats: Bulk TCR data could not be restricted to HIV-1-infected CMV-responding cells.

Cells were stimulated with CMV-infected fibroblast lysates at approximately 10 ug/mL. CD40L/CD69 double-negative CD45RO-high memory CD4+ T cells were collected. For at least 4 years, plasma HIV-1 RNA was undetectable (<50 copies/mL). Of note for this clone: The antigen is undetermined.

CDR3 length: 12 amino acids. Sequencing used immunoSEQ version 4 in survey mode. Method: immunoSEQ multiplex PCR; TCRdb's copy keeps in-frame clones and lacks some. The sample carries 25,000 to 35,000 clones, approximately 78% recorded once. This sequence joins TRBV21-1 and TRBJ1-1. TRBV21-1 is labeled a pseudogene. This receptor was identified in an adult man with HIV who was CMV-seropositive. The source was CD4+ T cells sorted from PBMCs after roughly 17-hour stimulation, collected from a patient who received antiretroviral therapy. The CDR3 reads CASSKARTEAFF. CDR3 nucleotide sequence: TGTGCCAGCAGCAAAGCGCGGACTGAAGCTTTCTTT.